Included here is one TCR beta chain sequence, with context. Original analysis: Reference gene primer amplification in the assay estimated nucleated cell counts. The method was immunoSEQ multiplex PCR; TCRdb's version includes in-frame clones alone and lacks a portion of them. V, J and clone size are taken as reported in that table, and D and trimming were inferred from the DNA itself. The profile covers about 220,000 clones, with 80% appearing a single time and about 13% taken by the ten largest. This entry comes from a study of blood T cell repertoires in COVID-19. Study overall: Whether acute or convalescent, the COVID-19 samples came from the United States, Italy and Spain. The cDNA or gDNA used as material had been derived from T cells, B-cell-depleted T cells, or PBMCs.

This CDR3 contains 16 residues. Germline V gene data show CDR1 as MDHEN and CDR2 as SYDVKM. Unmatched junction bases numbered 14, after V lost 3 bases and J lost 9 bases. Sequenced sample: peripheral blood. The chain carries TRBV28 and TRBJ1-1; 9 bases match TRBD1. This clonotype originated in a human donor in a cohort sampled during active COVID-19. The CDR3 DNA reads TGTGCCAGCAGTTTTCCCACGGGACAGGGCCAAGGGAAAGCTTTCTTT. This codes for CASSFPTGQGQGKAFF.